The rows below give T cell receptor beta chains drawn from one sample of a study of OX40 agonist ivuxolimab in advanced cancers. Sequencing used immunoSEQ multiplex PCR; TCRdb keeps in-frame clones, though not all of them. The table shows 50,000 to 85,000 clones, with around 83% occurring only once. Here the sequenced sample was CD4+ or CD8+ T cells sorted from blood, taken in a trial of the OX40 agonist ivuxolimab. The receptors here all came from an adult with an advanced solid tumor such as melanoma, head and neck, liver or kidney cancer. Both conserved end residues are part of each CDR3. The D gene is left open where the match is weak. Clone size is shown for a subset of rows, as once, few, many or a class of expanded clone.

CDR3 protein | CDR3 DNA | D gene | J gene | CDR3 length | V gene | clone size
CASSLLTSKRYDEQFF | TGTGCCAGCAGCTTACTTACTTCCAAGCGCTATGATGAGCAGTTCTTC | - | TRBJ2-1 | 16 | TRBV11-3 | -
CASRRVAGPQGGELFF | TGTGCCAGCAGAAGGGTAGCGGGACCTCAGGGCGGGGAGCTGTTTTTT | TRBD2 | TRBJ2-2 | 16 | TRBV7-2 | -
CASSSDSSTDTQYF | TGTGCCAGCAGCTCGGACTCAAGCACAGATACGCAGTATTTT | - | TRBJ2-3 | 14 | TRBV7-3 | once
CASSQNRGSYEQYF | TGTGCCAGCAGCCAAAACAGGGGGTCCTACGAGCAGTACTTC | TRBD1 | TRBJ2-7 | 14 | TRBV7-8 | -
CASSLADTQYF | TGCGCCAGCAGCTTAGCAGATACGCAGTATTTT | - | TRBJ2-3 | 11 | TRBV5-1 | -
CASSLGGLHSYNEQFF | TGTGCCAGCAGCTTGGGGGGCTTACACTCCTACAATGAGCAGTTCTTC | - | TRBJ2-1 | 16 | TRBV5-4 | -
CASSWSSYEQYF | TGTGCCAGCAGCTGGAGCTCCTACGAGCAGTACTTC | - | TRBJ2-7 | 12 | TRBV5-6 | -
CASSEFRAGGPNTGELFF | TGTGCCAGCAGTGAATTCCGTGCGGGAGGCCCCAACACCGGGGAGCTGTTTTTT | TRBD2 | TRBJ2-2 | 18 | TRBV2 | -
CASSLEGTGVYEQYF | TGTGCCAGCAGTTTAGAGGGGACAGGGGTCTACGAGCAGTACTTC | TRBD1 | TRBJ2-7 | 15 | TRBV27 | -
CSVEGRTRGGNEQFF | TGCAGCGTTGAAGGAAGGACTAGAGGGGGCAATGAGCAGTTCTTC | - | TRBJ2-1 | 15 | TRBV29-1 | -
CASSLKSQPQHF | TGTGCCAGCAGTTTAAAATCTCAGCCCCAGCATTTT | - | TRBJ1-5 | 12 | TRBV28 | -
CASSQGGGRTEAFF | TGTGCCAGCAGTCAGGGGGGAGGTCGGACTGAAGCTTTCTTT | TRBD1 | TRBJ1-1 | 14 | TRBV6-4 | -
CASSSVSQETQYF | TGTGCCAGCAGCTCGGTCAGCCAAGAGACCCAGTACTTC | - | TRBJ2-5 | 13 | TRBV7-9 | -
CASTQGADGYTF | TGTGCCAGTACTCAGGGGGCCGATGGCTACACCTTC | TRBD1 | TRBJ1-2 | 12 | TRBV6-5 | -
CASMSRGRGAEQYF | TGTGCCAGCATGAGTAGGGGGAGGGGTGCCGAGCAGTACTTC | - | TRBJ2-7 | 14 | TRBV27 | few
CASGLAGDWQPQHF | TGTGCTAGTGGTTTGGCAGGGGATTGGCAGCCCCAGCATTTT | - | TRBJ1-5 | 14 | TRBV12-5 | -
CASSPRQLTNEKLFF | TGTGCCAGCAGCCCGCGACAGCTAACTAATGAAAAACTGTTTTTT | - | TRBJ1-4 | 15 | TRBV4-2 | -
CASSIAVGGGSLNEQFF | TGTGCCAGTAGTATAGCAGTTGGAGGGGGCTCGTTGAATGAGCAGTTCTTC | - | TRBJ2-1 | 17 | TRBV19 | -
CASFSDGMNTEAFF | TGCGCCAGCTTCAGCGACGGAATGAACACTGAAGCTTTCTTT | - | TRBJ1-1 | 14 | TRBV5-1 | -
CASSQDVSYNEQFF | TGTGCCAGCAGCCAAGACGTCTCCTACAATGAGCAGTTCTTC | - | TRBJ2-1 | 14 | TRBV4-2 | -
CASSVAGLHTGELFF | TGTGCCAGCAGTGTAGCGGGATTGCACACCGGGGAGCTGTTTTTT | TRBD2 | TRBJ2-2 | 15 | TRBV6-4 | -
CASSLDRAGEQETQYF | TGTGCCAGCAGCTTGGATAGGGCGGGAGAGCAAGAGACCCAGTACTTC | TRBD2 | TRBJ2-5 | 16 | TRBV5-4 | -
CASSSGTGTQYF | TGTGCCAGTAGTAGCGGGACGGGTACGCAGTATTTT | - | TRBJ2-3 | 12 | TRBV19 | -
CASSQPGRPTDEQYF | TGCGCCAGCAGCCAACCGGGACGCCCAACGGACGAGCAGTACTTC | - | TRBJ2-7 | 15 | TRBV4-1 | -
CSVGQVPQETQYF | TGCAGCGTTGGACAGGTCCCACAAGAGACCCAGTACTTC | - | TRBJ2-5 | 13 | TRBV29-1 | -